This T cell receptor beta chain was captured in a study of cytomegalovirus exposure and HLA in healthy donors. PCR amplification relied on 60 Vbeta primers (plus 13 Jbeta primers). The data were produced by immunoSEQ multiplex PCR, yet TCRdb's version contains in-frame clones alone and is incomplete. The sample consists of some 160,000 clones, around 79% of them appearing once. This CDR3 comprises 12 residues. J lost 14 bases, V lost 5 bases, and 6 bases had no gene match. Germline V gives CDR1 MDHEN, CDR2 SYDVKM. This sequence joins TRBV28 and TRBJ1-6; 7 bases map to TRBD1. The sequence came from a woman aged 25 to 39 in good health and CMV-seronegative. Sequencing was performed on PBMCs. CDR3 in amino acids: CASSTRQGTLHF. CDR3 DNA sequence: TGTGCCAGCAGTACACGACAGGGAACCCTCCACTTT.